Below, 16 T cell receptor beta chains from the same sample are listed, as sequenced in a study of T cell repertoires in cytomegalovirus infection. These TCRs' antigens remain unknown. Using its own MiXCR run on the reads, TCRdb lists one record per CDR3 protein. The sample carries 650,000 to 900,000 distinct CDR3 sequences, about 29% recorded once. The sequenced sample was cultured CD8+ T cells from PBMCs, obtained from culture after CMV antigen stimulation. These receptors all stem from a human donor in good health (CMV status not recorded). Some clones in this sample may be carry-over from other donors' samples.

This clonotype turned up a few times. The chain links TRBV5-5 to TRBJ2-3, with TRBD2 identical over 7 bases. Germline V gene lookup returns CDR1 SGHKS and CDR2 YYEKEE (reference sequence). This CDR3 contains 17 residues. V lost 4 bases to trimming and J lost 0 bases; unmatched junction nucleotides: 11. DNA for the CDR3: TGTGCCAGCAGCGCTCTCGGCGGGGGATCTAGCACAGATACGCAGTATTTT. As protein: CASSALGGGSSTDTQYF.

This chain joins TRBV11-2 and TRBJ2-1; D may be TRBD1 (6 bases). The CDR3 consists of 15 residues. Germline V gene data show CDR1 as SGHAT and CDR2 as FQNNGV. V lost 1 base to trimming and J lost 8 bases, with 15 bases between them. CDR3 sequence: CASSLGGRGYDEQFF. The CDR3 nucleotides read TGTGCCAGCAGCTTAGGAGGCAGGGGTTATGATGAGCAGTTCTTC.

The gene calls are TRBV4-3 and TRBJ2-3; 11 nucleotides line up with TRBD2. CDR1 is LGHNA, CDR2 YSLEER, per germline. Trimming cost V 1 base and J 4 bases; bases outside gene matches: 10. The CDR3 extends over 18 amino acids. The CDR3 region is CASSQGVAGGKISDTQYF. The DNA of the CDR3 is TGCGCCAGCAGCCAAGGGGTAGCGGGGGGGAAGATCTCAGATACGCAGTATTTT.

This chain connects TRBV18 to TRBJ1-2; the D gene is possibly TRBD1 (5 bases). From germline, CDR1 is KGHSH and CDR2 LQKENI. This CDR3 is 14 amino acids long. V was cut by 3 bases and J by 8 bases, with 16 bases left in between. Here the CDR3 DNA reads TGTGCCAGCTCACCTCCGGGGATCAGGGAGGGCTACACCTTC. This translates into CASSPPGIREGYTF.

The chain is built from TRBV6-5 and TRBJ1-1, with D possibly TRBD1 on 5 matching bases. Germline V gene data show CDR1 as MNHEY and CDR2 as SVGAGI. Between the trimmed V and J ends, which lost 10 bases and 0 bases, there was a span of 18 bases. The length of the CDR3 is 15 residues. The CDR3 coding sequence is TGTGCCACCCTACTTTCAGGGTCCATGAACACTGAAGCTTTCTTT. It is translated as CATLLSGSMNTEAFF.

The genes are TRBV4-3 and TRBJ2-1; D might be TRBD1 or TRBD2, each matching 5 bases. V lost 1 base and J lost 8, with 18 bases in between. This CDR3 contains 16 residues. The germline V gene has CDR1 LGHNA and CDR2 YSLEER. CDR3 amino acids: CASSQARGLGFYEQFF. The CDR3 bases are TGCGCCAGCAGCCAAGCACGGGGCTTGGGTTTCTATGAGCAGTTCTTC.

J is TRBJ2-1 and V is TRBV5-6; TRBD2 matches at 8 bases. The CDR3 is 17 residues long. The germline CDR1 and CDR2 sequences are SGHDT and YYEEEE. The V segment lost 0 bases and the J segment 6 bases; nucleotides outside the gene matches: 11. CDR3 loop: CASSLGSGVAGSNEQFF. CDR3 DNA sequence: TGTGCCAGCAGCTTGGGGTCGGGGGTAGCGGGGTCCAATGAGCAGTTCTTC.

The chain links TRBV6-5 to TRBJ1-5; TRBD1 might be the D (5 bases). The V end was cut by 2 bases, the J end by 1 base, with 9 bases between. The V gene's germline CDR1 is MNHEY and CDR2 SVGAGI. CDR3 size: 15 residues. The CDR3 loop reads CASSYKGDSNQPQHF. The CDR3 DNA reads TGTGCCAGCAGTTACAAAGGGGACAGCAATCAGCCCCAGCATTTT.

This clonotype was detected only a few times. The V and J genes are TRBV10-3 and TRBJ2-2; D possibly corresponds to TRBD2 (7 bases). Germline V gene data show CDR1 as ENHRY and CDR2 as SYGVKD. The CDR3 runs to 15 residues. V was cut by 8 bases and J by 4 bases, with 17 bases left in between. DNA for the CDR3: TGTGCCATCCCCCTTTCCGGGGGGCTCACCGGGGAGCTGTTTTTT. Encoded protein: CAIPLSGGLTGELFF.

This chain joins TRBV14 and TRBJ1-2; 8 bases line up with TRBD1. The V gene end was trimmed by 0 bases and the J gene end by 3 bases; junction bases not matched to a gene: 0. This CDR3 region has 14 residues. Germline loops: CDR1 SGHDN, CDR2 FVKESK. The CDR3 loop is CASSQEGQDYGYTF. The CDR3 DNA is TGTGCCAGCAGCCAAGAGGGACAGGACTATGGCTACACCTTC.

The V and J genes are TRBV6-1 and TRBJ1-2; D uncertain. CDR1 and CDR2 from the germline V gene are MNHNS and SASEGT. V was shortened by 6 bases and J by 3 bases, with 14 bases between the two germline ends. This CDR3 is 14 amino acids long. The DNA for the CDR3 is TGTGCCAGCAGCTTAGAGATTGGGGACTATGGCTACACCTTC. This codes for CASSLEIGDYGYTF.

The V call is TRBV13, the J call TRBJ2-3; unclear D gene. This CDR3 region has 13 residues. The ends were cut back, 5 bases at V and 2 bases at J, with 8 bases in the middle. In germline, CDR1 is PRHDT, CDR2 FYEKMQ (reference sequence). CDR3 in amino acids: CASSPQNTDTQYF. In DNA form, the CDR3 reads TGTGCCAGCAGCCCGCAAAACACAGATACGCAGTATTTT.

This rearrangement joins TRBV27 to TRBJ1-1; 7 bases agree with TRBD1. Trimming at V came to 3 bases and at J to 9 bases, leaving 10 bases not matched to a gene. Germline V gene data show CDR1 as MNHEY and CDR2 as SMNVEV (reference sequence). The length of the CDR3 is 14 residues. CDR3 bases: TGTGCCAGCAGTTTTGCCCAGGGAAGGGGGCAAGCTTTCTTT. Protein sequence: CASSFAQGRGQAFF.

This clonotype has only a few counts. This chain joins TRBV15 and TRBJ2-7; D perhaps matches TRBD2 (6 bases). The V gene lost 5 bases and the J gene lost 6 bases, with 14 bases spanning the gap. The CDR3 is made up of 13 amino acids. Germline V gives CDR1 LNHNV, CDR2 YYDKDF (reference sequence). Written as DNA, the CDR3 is TGTGCCACCAGCGAATCCGGGACTCGCGAGCAGTACTTC. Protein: CATSESGTREQYF.

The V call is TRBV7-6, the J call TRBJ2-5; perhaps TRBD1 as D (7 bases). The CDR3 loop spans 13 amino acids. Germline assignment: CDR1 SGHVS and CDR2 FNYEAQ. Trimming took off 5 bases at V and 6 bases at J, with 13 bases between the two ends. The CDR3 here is CASSPGGLKTQYF. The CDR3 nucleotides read TGTGCCAGCAGCCCAGGGGGGCTGAAGACCCAGTACTTC.

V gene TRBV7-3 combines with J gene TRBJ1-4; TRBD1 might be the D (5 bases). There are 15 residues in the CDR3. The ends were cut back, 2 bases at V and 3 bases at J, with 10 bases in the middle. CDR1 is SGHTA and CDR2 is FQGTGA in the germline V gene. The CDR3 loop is CASSLFRGANEKLFF. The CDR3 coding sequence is TGTGCCAGCAGCTTATTTCGGGGGGCTAATGAAAAACTGTTTTTT.